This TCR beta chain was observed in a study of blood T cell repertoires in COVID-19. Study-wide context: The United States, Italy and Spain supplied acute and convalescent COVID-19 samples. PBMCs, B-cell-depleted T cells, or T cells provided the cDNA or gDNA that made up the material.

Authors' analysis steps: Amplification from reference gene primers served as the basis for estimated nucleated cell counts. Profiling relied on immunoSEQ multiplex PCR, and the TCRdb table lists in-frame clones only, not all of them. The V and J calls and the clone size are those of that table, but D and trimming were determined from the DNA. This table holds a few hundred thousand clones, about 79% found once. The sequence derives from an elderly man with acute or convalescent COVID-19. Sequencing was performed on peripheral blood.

DNA for the CDR3: TGTGCCAGCAGAACGACAGGCATATCCTCCTACGAGCAGTACTTC. This gives the protein CASRTTGISSYEQYF. The rearrangement uses TRBV6-5 and TRBJ2-7, with a tentative D call TRBD1 (6 bases). The CDR3 is 15 amino acids. V lost 6 bases, J lost 0 bases, and 15 bases lay in between. CDR1 is MNHEY and CDR2 is SVGAGI in the germline V gene.